The entry below gives a single T cell receptor beta chain sequence along with its context. The sample originates from a study of control samples from healthy donors and cancer patients. V lost 0 bases, J lost 3 bases, and 6 bases stayed unmatched. The CDR3 runs to 15 residues. Germline lookup yields CDR1 SGHDT and CDR2 YYEEEE. Data came from immunoSEQ multiplex PCR; TCRdb stores just in-frame clones and leaves some out. The sample includes 150,000 to 200,000 clones, 90% to 95% of them seen just once. The V call is TRBV5-6, the J call TRBJ2-7; TRBD1 agrees at 7 bases. The sequenced material came from blood. This clonotype originated in a woman younger than 35 in good health. The CDR3 protein is CASSLGDRDIYEQYF. The CDR3 coding sequence is TGTGCCAGCAGCTTGGGCGACAGGGATATCTACGAGCAGTACTTC.